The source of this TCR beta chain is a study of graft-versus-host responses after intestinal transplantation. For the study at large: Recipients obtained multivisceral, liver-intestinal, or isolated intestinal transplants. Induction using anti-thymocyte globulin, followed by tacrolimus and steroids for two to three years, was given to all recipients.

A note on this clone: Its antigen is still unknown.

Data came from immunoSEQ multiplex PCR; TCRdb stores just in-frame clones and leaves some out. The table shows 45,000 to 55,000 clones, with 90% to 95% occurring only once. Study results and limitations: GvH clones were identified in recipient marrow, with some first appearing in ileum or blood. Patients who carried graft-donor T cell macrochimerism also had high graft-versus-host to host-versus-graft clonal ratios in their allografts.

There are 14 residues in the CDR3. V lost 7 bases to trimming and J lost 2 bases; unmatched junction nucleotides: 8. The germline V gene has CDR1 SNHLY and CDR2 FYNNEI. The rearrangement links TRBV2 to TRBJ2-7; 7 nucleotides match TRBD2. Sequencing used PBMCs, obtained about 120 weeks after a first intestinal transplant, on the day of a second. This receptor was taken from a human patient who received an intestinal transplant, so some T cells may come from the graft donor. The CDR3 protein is CASIRDYRPYEQYF. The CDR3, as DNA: TGTGCCAGCATCAGGGACTACCGACCCTACGAGCAGTACTTC.